This T cell receptor beta chain was recovered during a study of CD8 T cells in ankylosing spondylitis (dated by TCRdb to about 2017). In terms of the full investigation: The study profiled T cell receptor beta repertoires in healthy donors and ankylosing spondylitis patients to find disease-linked TCR variants. The full study cohort was made up of 25 ankylosing spondylitis patients and 108 healthy donors. Samples of peripheral blood were taken, and for ankylosing spondylitis patients, synovial fluid was collected as well. General study outcomes and caveats: The disease-linked clones showed a CD8+ phenotype and occurred at relatively low frequencies in peripheral blood. Some TCR beta motif variants had previously been reported in synovial fluid and blood of reactive arthritis patients, which suggested common disease-initiation mechanisms. The disease-linked clones were reported as significantly enriched in matched synovial fluid samples from ankylosing spondylitis patients. A TCR beta motif of roughly 8 highly homologous amino acid variants appeared characteristic of blood from ankylosing spondylitis patients.

This sample was sequenced with an Illumina HiSeq 2500. TCR beta libraries were prepared by quantitative 5'-RACE with molecular barcodes. Under the source paper's analysis protocol: A new computational method based on a probabilistic model of VDJ rearrangement was used to identify disease-linked TCR variants. Using fastp trimming at Q25 and MiXCR clonotype assembly, TCRdb reanalyzed the public sequencing data and kept in-frame beta chains. For every CDR3 protein sequence, its rows merge into one entry that carries the most common genes and DNA. In this record, the V and J calls reflect TCRdb's handling and not the investigators' own analysis. This sample gives hundreds of thousands of distinct CDR3 sequences in total; about 24% of them show up just once. The ten largest clonotypes hold 0.85% to 1% of the sample. V is cut back by 3 bases and J by 4 bases, with 3 bases in the junction unmatched. The germline V gene (reference sequence) yields LGHDT for CDR1 and YNNKEL for CDR2. The CDR3 contains 14 residues, cysteine and phenylalanine counted. The sequence is cut down to CDR3 DNA, 42 bases in frame from base 1.

This clonotype appeared a few times. No antigen is known for it. Within one base of it there is no much larger clone, and no base qualities were kept. The source material was blood, either unsorted or a sorted T cell fraction (not recorded which). Recombination connected TRBV3-1 to TRBJ2-5; TRBD2 lines up with 9 middle nucleotides. The TCR sequence derives from a male donor with ankylosing spondylitis. CDR3 region: CASSHRGGGETQYF. The base sequence is TGTGCCAGCAGCCATCGCGGGGGGGGAGAGACCCAGTACTTC.